The entry below gives a single T cell receptor beta chain sequence along with its context. Its antigen is unidentified. These data belong to a study of CD8+CD57+ T cells in acquired aplastic anemia. The overall study: Sorted CD4+ and CD8+ cells yielded roughly 3.1 ug of DNA on average. Study conclusions and caveats: Found in both controls and patients were 25 to 35 CD8+ CDR3 sequences.

Patients sequenced had flow cytometry evidence of CD8+CD57+ cell expansion. Every patient had severe acquired aplastic anemia. All patients were therapy-naive when blood was sampled. The CDR3 contains 13 residues. The V and J ends lost 5 bases and 0 bases respectively, with 7 bases between them. The germline gives CDR1 SNHLY, CDR2 FYNNEI. Genomic DNA acted as the template from which TCR beta VDJ combination and CDR3 sequence profiling were carried out. TCRdb reprocessed the reads with MiXCR, giving one entry per CDR3 protein. The top ten clones hold approximately 3% of a sample with 160,000 or so distinct CDR3 sequences, about 45% of them seen once.

Material for sequencing was sorted CD4+, CD8+, or CD8+CD57+ T cells (not recorded which) from PBMCs. V gene TRBV2 combines with J gene TRBJ2-5; D not resolved. This clonotype was sampled from a human donor with aplastic anemia. The CDR3 DNA follows: TGTGCCAGCAGTCAAGAATACCAAGAGACCCAGTACTTC. Translating gives CASSQEYQETQYF.